Below, one T cell receptor (beta chain) is given with its context. Germline DNA was extracted too, while blood RNA derived from unsorted whole blood. This CDR3 comprises 17 residues. Deletions cut 8 bases from V and 10 bases from J, with 27 bases between. CDR1 and CDR2 (germline): SGHAT, FQDESV (reference sequence). The sample comes from a study of tumor-infiltrating lymphocytes in primary liver carcinoma. TCR beta cDNA came from roughly 550 ng total RNA, primed with a constant-region primer. The TCR beta library was amplified through three nested multiplex PCR rounds in a modified ARM-PCR procedure. It was with TRBV1-TRBV30 forward primers and a C-beta reverse primer that the first two PCR rounds were run, at around 10 cycles each. TCRdb re-analysed the multiplex PCR reads in MiXCR, keeping a single row per CDR3 protein. The sample includes about 330,000 distinct CDR3 sequences, approximately 64% of them seen just once.

This receptor was identified in a man aged 40-49 years with primary liver carcinoma and hepatitis B virus infection. The sequenced sample was peripheral blood. The chain combines TRBV11-1 with TRBJ1-6; D gene ambiguous. The CDR3: CASCRWSASAETSPLHF. CDR3 nucleotide sequence: TGTGCCAGCTGCCGATGGTCGGCTAGCGCTGAAACCTCACCCCTCCACTTT.